The entry below describes one T cell receptor (beta chain). The specificity of this receptor is unknown. Per-base quality was not reported, and no clone a single base away is much larger than it. Libraries were made using 5' RACE. TCRdb records NextSeq 500 as the sequencer. To correct for sequencing error and PCR bias, the TCR library protocol tagged individual cDNA molecules with unique molecular identifiers. Both TCR alpha and beta chains were sequenced, and tight co-correlation was observed between alpha and beta sequence abundances in each sample. The source study handled its data this way. Decombinator V4 was used to perform V gene, J gene and CDR3 annotation of TCR sequences. Expanded TCRs were defined as changing significantly between any two time points under a Poisson model with p below 0.0001. TCR abundances were normalised to the total number of TCRs sequenced per sample and expressed as counts per million. TRAV1-2 paired with TRAJ12, TRAJ20 or TRAJ33 defined MAIT TCRs, while TRAV10 paired with TRAJ18 defined iNKT TCRs. VDJdb, accessed 1 November 2021, was searched for CMV, EBV and SARS-CoV-2 annotated TCRs, excluding TCRs annotated for multiple antigens. TCRdb trimmed the raw reads at Q25, called clones with MiXCR and kept productive beta chains. Every distinct CDR3 protein forms one entry, paired with its most common genes and DNA. It is TCRdb's table, rather than the study itself, that gives the V and J calls and clone size. The sample has about 77,000 distinct CDR3 sequences on record, about a sixth of them singletons. Jointly, the top ten make up approximately 2.9% of the sample.

The study was a case-control design nested within a healthcare worker cohort in London, UK, with weekly nasopharyngeal swab PCR tests and blood sampling. Healthcare workers were enrolled in the week of the UK lockdown, from 23 to 31 March 2020, and were followed every week for up to roughly 16 weeks. The source of the sample is a study of early T cells in non-severe SARS-CoV-2 infection (dated by TCRdb to the early 2020s). The study in broad terms: Because TCR sequencing relied on bulk RNA taken from unsorted whole blood, pairing of alpha and beta chains was not possible. Results the study describes overall, beyond this receptor: VDJdb matching was skewed toward anti-spike CD8 responses and likely underestimated virus-specific expansions, missing private and CD4 specificities.

CDR1 is given as SGDLS and CDR2 as YYNGEE, both from the germline V gene. V is clipped by 0 bases and J by 8 bases, and the sequence between their germline boundaries is 15 bases long. The CDR3 runs 15 residues from the cysteine to the phenylalanine. Kept here is only the CDR3 DNA, which spans 45 bases and is read in frame from base 1. The chain is encoded by TRBV9 joined to TRBJ2-1, with the D gene call left open. What was sequenced was whole blood. This clonotype was sampled from an adult who was a healthcare worker with PCR-confirmed SARS-CoV-2 infection or an uninfected control (not recorded which). The nucleotide sequence is given as TGTGCCAGCAGCGTAGGAGTTAAGGGTAGAGATGAGCAGTTCTTC. Its amino acids are CASSVGVKGRDEQFF.